This TCR beta chain was retrieved from a study of T-cell reconstitution after alpha-beta-depleted transplantation in children. For TCRbeta, the library was prepared with unique molecular identifiers. TCRdb reanalysed the PCR reads using MiXCR and keeps one entry per CDR3 protein. The sample gives some 120,000 distinct CDR3 sequences, over 9% of which show up once; less than 35% is in the top ten. Study-level findings and limits: Among T cells one year after transplant, newly produced cells accounted for most counts and diversity.

This clonotype was found many times. Its antigen is unidentified. Germline CDR1 is MNHEY and CDR2 is SVGAGI. There are 14 residues in the CDR3. V was shortened by 10 bases and J by 4 bases, with 18 bases between the two germline ends. Sequenced material: PBMCs, taken before TCRalphabeta/CD19-depleted stem cell transplant. The clonotype originates from a boy aged 2-9 years with acute lymphoblastic leukemia, due to receive a stem cell transplant. The V and J genes are TRBV6-5 and TRBJ2-3, with D perhaps TRBD1 or TRBD2 (5 bases each). The CDR3 loop reads CATEPTGGADTQYF. The DNA for the CDR3 is TGTGCCACCGAGCCCACAGGAGGAGCAGATACGCAGTATTTT.